This is a list of T cell receptor beta chains from one sample in a study of cytomegalovirus exposure and HLA in healthy donors. The data were produced by immunoSEQ multiplex PCR, yet TCRdb's version contains in-frame clones alone and is incomplete. This sample carries under 200,000 clones, roughly 77% of them seen once, and the ten largest clones take 2.2%. The sequenced sample was PBMCs. The receptors were gathered from a man aged 50 to 60 in good health and CMV-seropositive. The CDR3 runs from the conserved cysteine through the conserved F or W. The order of the fields is CDR3 length, clone size, D gene, J gene, V gene, CDR3 protein, CDR3 DNA. A D gene is named only where the DNA matches it firmly. Clone size is shown for a subset of rows, as once, few, many or a class of expanded clone.

>17|-|TRBD1|TRBJ2-3|TRBV5-5
CASSGGTGVAFTDTQYF
TGTGCCAGCAGCGGGGGGACAGGCGTTGCCTTCACAGATACGCAGTATTTT
>15|-|-|TRBJ1-5|TRBV5-1
CASSLDGSPNQPQHF
TGCGCCAGCAGCCTGGACGGGAGCCCAAATCAGCCCCAGCATTTT
>16|few|-|TRBJ2-3|TRBV6-1
CASSENAGTSTDTQYF
TGTGCCAGCAGTGAAAACGCGGGGACTAGCACAGATACGCAGTATTTT
>16|-|-|TRBJ2-6|TRBV5-1
CASSLDEFSGANVLTF
TGCGCCAGCAGCTTGGATGAGTTCTCTGGGGCCAACGTCCTGACTTTC
>15|-|TRBD1|TRBJ1-1|TRBV15
CATGGTGVMNTEAFF
TGTGCCACCGGGGGGACAGGGGTCATGAACACTGAAGCTTTCTTT
>15|once|TRBD2|TRBJ2-3|TRBV7-3
CASSFGGGDTDTQYF
TGTGCCAGCAGCTTTGGCGGGGGGGACACAGATACGCAGTATTTT
>15|-|TRBD1|TRBJ2-7|TRBV5-4
CASSPPGQGVYEQYF
TGTGCCAGCAGCCCACCGGGACAGGGCGTCTACGAGCAGTACTTC
>15|-|-|TRBJ1-2|TRBV9
CASSVFGGSNYGYTF
TGTGCCAGCAGCGTGTTTGGAGGCAGCAACTATGGCTACACCTTC
>12|-|-|TRBJ1-4|TRBV29-1
CSVVQAGEKLFF
TGCAGCGTTGTACAGGCTGGGGAAAAACTGTTTTTT
>15|-|TRBD1|TRBJ2-2|TRBV7-6
CASRPPGQADGELFF
TGTGCCAGCAGGCCCCCGGGACAGGCGGACGGGGAGCTGTTTTTT
>15|-|-|TRBJ1-6|TRBV6-5
CASSHAGGLSSPLHF
TGTGCCAGCAGTCACGCCGGAGGGCTGTCTTCACCCCTCCACTTT
>15|few|TRBD2|TRBJ2-2|TRBV27
CASSLLAGVAGELFF
TGTGCCAGCAGCCTACTAGCGGGGGTCGCCGGGGAGCTGTTTTTT
>15|-|TRBD1|TRBJ1-5|TRBV5-1
CASSRSGQGDQPQHF
TGCGCCAGCAGCCGTTCGGGACAGGGAGATCAGCCCCAGCATTTT
>16|-|-|TRBJ2-1|TRBV7-2
CASSLAGTEFYNGQFF
TGTGCCAGCAGCTTAGCGGGTACAGAATTTTACAATGGGCAGTTCTTC
>14|-|-|TRBJ2-3|TRBV7-3
CASRTGTSTDTQYF
TGTGCCAGCAGAACCGGGACTAGCACAGATACGCAGTATTTT
>15|-|TRBD2|TRBJ2-5|TRBV9
CASSIAGAEGETQYF
TGTGCCAGCTCTATAGCGGGGGCCGAGGGGGAGACCCAGTACTTC
>12|-|-|TRBJ1-2|TRBV10-3
CAISREDASYTF
TGTGCCATCAGTCGGGAGGACGCAAGCTACACCTTC
>15|-|TRBD1|TRBJ1-2|TRBV6-6
CASSYRQGLIYGYTF
TGTGCCAGCAGTTATCGACAGGGGCTCATTTATGGCTACACCTTC
>16|-|TRBD1|TRBJ1-3|TRBV7-6
CASSLGTGASGNTIYF
TGTGCCAGCAGCTTGGGGACAGGCGCCTCTGGAAACACCATATATTTT
>14|-|TRBD1|TRBJ1-6|TRBV5-1
CASSLGQGNSPLHF
TGCGCCAGCAGCTTGGGACAGGGGAATTCACCCCTCCACTTT
>14|-|-|TRBJ1-2|TRBV4-2
CASSPGDRFWSYTF
TGTGCCAGCAGCCCAGGAGACAGGTTCTGGAGCTACACCTTC
>13|-|-|TRBJ1-6|TRBV27
CASSYGDNSPLHF
TGTGCCAGCAGTTACGGGGATAATTCACCCCTCCACTTT
>16|-|-|TRBJ1-2|TRBV5-6
CASSPTDGARGYGYTF
TGTGCCAGCAGCCCGACGGACGGAGCAAGGGGGTATGGCTACACCTTC
>16|-|TRBD2|TRBJ2-2|TRBV10-3
CAIRTSGGGNTGELFF
TGTGCCATCAGGACTAGCGGGGGGGGGAACACCGGGGAGCTGTTCTTT
>17|-|TRBD2|TRBJ2-5|TRBV2
CASNGLYSSGEQETQYF
TGTGCCAGCAATGGACTGTATTCTAGCGGGGAACAAGAGACCCAGTACTTC
>15|few|-|TRBJ2-7|TRBV19
CASSTAEQLPYEQYF
TGTGCCAGTAGTACCGCGGAGCAGCTTCCCTACGAGCAGTACTTC
>14|-|-|TRBJ2-7|TRBV30
CAWSVEGGVRGQYF
TGTGCCTGGAGTGTAGAAGGTGGCGTAAGGGGGCAGTACTTC
>21|-|TRBD1|TRBJ1-5|TRBV19
CASSSPGTGGGSSRPGKPQHF
TGTGCCAGTAGTAGTCCCGGGACAGGGGGGGGGAGCTCCCGTCCTGGGAAGCCCCAGCATTTT
>15|-|TRBD2|TRBJ2-5|TRBV9
CASSGGTSGVETQYF
TGTGCCAGCAGCGGGGGGACTAGCGGGGTGGAGACCCAGTACTTC
>16|-|-|TRBJ1-1|TRBV10-3
CAISSPKGRENTEAFF
TGTGCCATCAGTTCCCCAAAGGGCAGGGAGAACACTGAAGCTTTCTTT
>15|-|TRBD1|TRBJ2-7|TRBV6-5
CASSYSVSGGWEQYF
TGTGCCAGCAGTTACTCGGTCTCAGGGGGCTGGGAGCAGTACTTC
>16|once|-|TRBJ2-2|TRBV5-1
CASSLVQGTGTGELFF
TGCGCCAGCAGCTTGGTCCAGGGGACGGGCACCGGGGAGCTGTTTTTT
>14|-|TRBD1|TRBJ1-2|TRBV5-1
CASRTDRGNYGYTF
TGCGCCAGCAGGACTGACAGGGGAAACTATGGCTACACCTTC
>15|few|TRBD1|TRBJ2-7|TRBV6-6
CASSYSTGGGYEQYF
TGTGCCAGCAGTTACTCGACAGGGGGGGGTTACGAGCAGTACTTC
>15|few|TRBD2|TRBJ2-7|TRBV10-1
CASSEGLAGFYEQYF
TGCGCCAGCAGTGAGGGACTAGCGGGGTTCTACGAGCAGTACTTC
>13|-|-|TRBJ1-1|TRBV28
CASSSLGGTEAFF
TGTGCCAGCAGTTCCTTGGGCGGGACTGAAGCTTTCTTT
>12|-|-|TRBJ2-7|TRBV7-9
CASSQALYEQYF
TGTGCCAGCAGCCAAGCCCTCTACGAGCAGTACTTC
>13|few|-|TRBJ1-1|TRBV6-1
CASSPALNTEAFF
TGTGCCAGCAGCCCCGCGCTGAACACTGAAGCTTTCTTT
>15|-|-|TRBJ2-3|TRBV7-2
CASSSDGGTTDTQYF
TGTGCCAGCAGCTCAGATGGGGGGACCACAGATACGCAGTATTTT
>13|-|TRBD1|TRBJ1-2|TRBV30
CAIHGTGGHGYTF
TGTGCAATACATGGGACAGGGGGCCATGGCTACACCTTC
>13|-|TRBD1|TRBJ1-1|TRBV30
CAWRGQGNTEAFF
TGTGCCTGGAGGGGACAGGGAAACACTGAAGCTTTCTTT
>13|-|-|TRBJ1-1|TRBV27
CASSEDKNTEAFF
TGTGCCAGCAGTGAGGACAAAAACACTGAAGCTTTCTTT
>15|-|TRBD1|TRBJ1-2|TRBV11-2
CASSSTRTGAYGYTF
TGTGCCAGCAGTTCCACTAGGACAGGGGCATATGGCTACACCTTC
>16|once|-|TRBJ1-2|TRBV27
CASKAIGTAPNYGYTF
TGTGCCAGCAAGGCCATAGGAACAGCACCTAACTATGGCTACACCTTC